This TCR beta chain was recovered during a study of cytomegalovirus exposure and HLA in healthy donors. From germline, CDR1 is SGHTA and CDR2 FQGNSA. Trimming removed 4 bases from V and 0 bases from J, with 13 bases in between. The CDR3 has 17 residues. On this clone: What it binds is not known.

The PCR was carried out with 60 Vbeta primers and 13 Jbeta primers. The table came from immunoSEQ multiplex PCR; TCRdb's copy has only in-frame clones and leaves some out. Of around 110,000 clones in the sample, around 73% were seen once. The study, taken as a whole, reports: TCR sequences were mostly rare, though some public TCRs occurred in many donors. The study carried out a later analysis of TCR beta sequences. It associated 15,000 to 20,000 of them with specific HLA alleles at a false discovery rate of 0.05. In a later analysis, the majority of CMV-associated beta chains seemingly showed HLA restriction. Per a later analysis, HLA-associated TCR beta chains showed more clonal expansion than other, equally common TCR beta chains.

This TCR was sampled from a young man in good health and CMV-seronegative. This chain connects TRBV7-2 to TRBJ1-6; tentative D call: TRBD1 (5 bases). Sequenced material: PBMCs. The CDR3 sequence is CASSSGHSSSYNSPLHF. The CDR3 coding sequence is TGTGCCAGCAGCTCCGGACACTCTAGCTCCTATAATTCACCCCTCCACTTT. Looking up the rest from reference TRBV7-2 and TRBJ1-6 gives the full variable domain: GAGVSQSPSNKVTEKGKDVELRCDPISGHTALYWYRQSLGQGLEFLIYFQGNSAPDKSGLPSDRFSAERTGGSVSTLTIQRTQQEDSAVYLCASSSGHSSSYNSPLHFGNGTRLTVT.